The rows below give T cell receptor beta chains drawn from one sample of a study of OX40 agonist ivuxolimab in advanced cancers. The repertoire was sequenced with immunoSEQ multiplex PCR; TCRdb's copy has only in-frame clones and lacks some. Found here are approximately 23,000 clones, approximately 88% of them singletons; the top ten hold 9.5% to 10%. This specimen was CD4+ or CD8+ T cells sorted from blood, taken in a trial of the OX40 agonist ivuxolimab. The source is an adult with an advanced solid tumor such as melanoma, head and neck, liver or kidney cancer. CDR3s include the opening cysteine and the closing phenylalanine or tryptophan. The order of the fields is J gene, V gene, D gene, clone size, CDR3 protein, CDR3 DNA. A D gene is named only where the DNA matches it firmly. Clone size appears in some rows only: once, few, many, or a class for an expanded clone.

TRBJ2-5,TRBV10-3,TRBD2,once,CAISKGLAGGQETQYF,TGTGCCATCTCCAAGGGACTAGCGGGAGGACAAGAGACCCAGTACTTC
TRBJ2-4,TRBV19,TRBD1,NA,CASSNRQGANVKNIQYF,TGTGCCAGTAGCAACCGACAGGGGGCTAACGTCAAAAACATTCAGTACTTC
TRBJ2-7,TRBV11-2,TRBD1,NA,CASSPGQAFSVGEQYF,TGTGCCAGCAGCCCCGGACAGGCTTTTTCCGTCGGCGAGCAGTACTTC
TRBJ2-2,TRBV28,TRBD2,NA,CASSFILAGMNTGELFF,TGTGCCAGCAGTTTTATCCTAGCGGGGATGAACACCGGGGAGCTGTTTTTT
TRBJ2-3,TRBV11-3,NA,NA,CASSSPGSGNTQYF,TGTGCCAGCAGCTCCCCTGGGTCAGGGAACACGCAGTATTTT
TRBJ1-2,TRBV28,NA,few,CASSTGGGYGYTF,TGTGCCAGCAGCACCGGGGGCGGGTATGGCTACACCTTC
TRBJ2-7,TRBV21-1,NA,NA,CASSKERRSYEQYF,TGTGCCAGCAGCAAAGAGAGAAGATCCTACGAGCAGTACTTC
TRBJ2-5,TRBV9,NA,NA,CASSGEGTQYF,TGTGCCAGCAGCGGAGAAGGAACCCAGTACTTC
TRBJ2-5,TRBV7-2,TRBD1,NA,CASSSGQGRETQYF,TGTGCCAGCAGCTCAGGACAGGGGAGAGAGACCCAGTACTTC
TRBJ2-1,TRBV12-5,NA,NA,CASGLGRIGEQFF,TGTGCTAGTGGTTTGGGCCGGATCGGAGAGCAGTTCTTC
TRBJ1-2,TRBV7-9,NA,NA,CASSFGPHYGYTF,TGTGCCAGCAGCTTCGGTCCCCACTATGGCTACACCTTC
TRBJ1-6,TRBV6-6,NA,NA,CANGQYNSPLHF,TGTGCCAACGGACAGTATAATTCACCCCTCCACTTT
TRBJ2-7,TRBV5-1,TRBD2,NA,CASSLGLAGEGSEQYF,TGCGCCAGCAGCTTGGGACTAGCGGGAGAAGGGTCCGAGCAGTACTTC
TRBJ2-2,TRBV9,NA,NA,CASSAYSGELFF,TGTGCCAGCAGCGCCTATTCCGGGGAGCTGTTTTTT
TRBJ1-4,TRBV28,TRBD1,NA,CASSFGQGREKLFF,TGTGCCAGCAGTTTCGGACAGGGGCGGGAAAAACTGTTTTTT
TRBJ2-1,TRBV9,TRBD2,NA,CASTRGVDSYNEQFF,TGTGCCAGCACCCGGGGGGTCGACTCCTACAATGAGCAGTTCTTC
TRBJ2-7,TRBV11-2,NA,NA,CASSLETGAEQYF,TGTGCCAGCAGCTTAGAAACGGGCGCCGAGCAGTACTTC
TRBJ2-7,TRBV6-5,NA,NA,CASSLTGSNGEQYF,TGTGCCAGCAGTTTAACAGGGAGTAATGGCGAGCAGTACTTC
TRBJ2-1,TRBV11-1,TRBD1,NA,CASSTGTGKDEQFF,TGTGCCAGCAGCACCGGGACAGGGAAAGATGAGCAGTTCTTC
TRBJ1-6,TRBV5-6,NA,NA,CASSLGDSPLHF,TGTGCCAGCAGCTTGGGGGATTCACCCCTCCACTTT